This T cell receptor (beta chain) was observed in a study of blood T cell repertoires in COVID-19. Study-wide background: T cells, B-cell-depleted T cells, or PBMCs provided the cDNA or gDNA that served as material.

Repertoires were generated with immunoSEQ multiplex PCR, while TCRdb's copy carries only in-frame clones and drops some. In the table there are some 270,000 clones, approximately 86% of which are singletons. The CDR3 has 15 amino acids. Germline V CDR1 and CDR2: LGHNA, YSLEER. V dropped 0 bases and J dropped 2 bases, with 9 bases sitting between them. Sequenced material: peripheral blood. V gene TRBV4-3 combines with J gene TRBJ2-3; maybe TRBD1 (6 bases). The TCR originated in a human donor with COVID-19, enrolled during active disease. The donor label of this sample is uncertain. CDR3: CASSQEAGATDTQYF. The CDR3 nucleotides read TGCGCCAGCAGCCAAGAGGCAGGGGCCACAGATACGCAGTATTTT.